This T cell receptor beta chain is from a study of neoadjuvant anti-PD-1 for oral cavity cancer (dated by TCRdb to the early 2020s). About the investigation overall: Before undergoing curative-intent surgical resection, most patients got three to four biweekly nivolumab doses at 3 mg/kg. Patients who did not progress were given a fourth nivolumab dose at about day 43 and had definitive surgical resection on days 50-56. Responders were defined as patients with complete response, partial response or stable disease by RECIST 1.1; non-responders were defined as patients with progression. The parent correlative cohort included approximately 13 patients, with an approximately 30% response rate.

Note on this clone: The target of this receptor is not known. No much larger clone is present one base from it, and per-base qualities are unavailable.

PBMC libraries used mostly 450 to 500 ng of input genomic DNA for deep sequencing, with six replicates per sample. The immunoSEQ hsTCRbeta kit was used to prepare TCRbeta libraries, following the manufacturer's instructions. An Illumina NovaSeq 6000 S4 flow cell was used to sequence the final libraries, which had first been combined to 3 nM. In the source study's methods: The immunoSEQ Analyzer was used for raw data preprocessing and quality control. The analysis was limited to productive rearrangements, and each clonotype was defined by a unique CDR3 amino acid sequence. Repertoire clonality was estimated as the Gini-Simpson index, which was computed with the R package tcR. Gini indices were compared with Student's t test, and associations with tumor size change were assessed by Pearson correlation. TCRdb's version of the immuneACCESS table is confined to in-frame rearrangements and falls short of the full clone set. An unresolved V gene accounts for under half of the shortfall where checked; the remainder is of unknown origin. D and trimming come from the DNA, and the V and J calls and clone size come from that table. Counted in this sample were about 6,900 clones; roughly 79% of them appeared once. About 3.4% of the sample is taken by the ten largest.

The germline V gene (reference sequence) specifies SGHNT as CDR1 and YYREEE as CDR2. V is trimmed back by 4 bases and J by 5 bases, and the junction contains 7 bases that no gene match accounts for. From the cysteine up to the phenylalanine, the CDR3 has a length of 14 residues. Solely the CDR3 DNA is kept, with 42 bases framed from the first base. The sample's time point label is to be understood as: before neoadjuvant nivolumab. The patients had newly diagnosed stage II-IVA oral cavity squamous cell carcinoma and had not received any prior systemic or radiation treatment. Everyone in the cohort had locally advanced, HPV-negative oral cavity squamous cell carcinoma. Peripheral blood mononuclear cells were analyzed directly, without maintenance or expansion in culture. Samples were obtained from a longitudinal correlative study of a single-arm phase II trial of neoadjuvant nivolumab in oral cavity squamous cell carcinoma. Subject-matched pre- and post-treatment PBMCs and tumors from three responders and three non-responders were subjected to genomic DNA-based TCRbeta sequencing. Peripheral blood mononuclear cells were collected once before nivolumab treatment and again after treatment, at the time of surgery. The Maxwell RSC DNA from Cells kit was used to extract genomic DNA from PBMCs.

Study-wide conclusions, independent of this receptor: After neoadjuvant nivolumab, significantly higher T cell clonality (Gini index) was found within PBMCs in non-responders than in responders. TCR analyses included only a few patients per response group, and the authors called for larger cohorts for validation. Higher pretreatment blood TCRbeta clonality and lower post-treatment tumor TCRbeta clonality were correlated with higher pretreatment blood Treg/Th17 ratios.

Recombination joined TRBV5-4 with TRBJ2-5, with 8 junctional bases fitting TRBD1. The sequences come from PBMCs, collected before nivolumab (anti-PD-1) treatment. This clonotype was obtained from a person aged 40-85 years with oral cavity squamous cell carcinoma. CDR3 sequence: CASSLGQGRETQYF. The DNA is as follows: TGTGCCAGCAGCCTCGGACAGGGTCGGGAGACCCAGTACTTC.